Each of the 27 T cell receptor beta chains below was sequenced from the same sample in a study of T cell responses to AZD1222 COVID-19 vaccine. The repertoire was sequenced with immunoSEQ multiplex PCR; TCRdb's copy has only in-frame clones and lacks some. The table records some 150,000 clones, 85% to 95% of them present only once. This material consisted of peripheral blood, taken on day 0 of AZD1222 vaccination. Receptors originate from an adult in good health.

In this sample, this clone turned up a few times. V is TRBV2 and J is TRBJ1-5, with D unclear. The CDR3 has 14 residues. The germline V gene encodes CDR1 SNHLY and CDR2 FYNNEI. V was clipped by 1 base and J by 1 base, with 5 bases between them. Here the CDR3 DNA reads TGTGCCAGCAGTGAAGAGCACAGCAATCAGCCCCAGCATTTT. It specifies CASSEEHSNQPQHF. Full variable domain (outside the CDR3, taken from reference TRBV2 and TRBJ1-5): EPEVTQTPSHQVTQMGQEVILRCVPISNHLYFYWYRQILGQKVEFLVSFYNNEISEKSEIFDDQFSVERPDGSNFTLKIRSTKLEDSAMYFCASSEEHSNQPQHFGDGTRLSIL.

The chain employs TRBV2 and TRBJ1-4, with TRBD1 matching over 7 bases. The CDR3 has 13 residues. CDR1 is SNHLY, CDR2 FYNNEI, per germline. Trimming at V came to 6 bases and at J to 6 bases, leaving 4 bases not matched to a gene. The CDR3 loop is CASRRRGDEKLFF. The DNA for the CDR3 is TGTGCCAGCAGACGCAGGGGGGATGAAAAACTGTTTTTT.

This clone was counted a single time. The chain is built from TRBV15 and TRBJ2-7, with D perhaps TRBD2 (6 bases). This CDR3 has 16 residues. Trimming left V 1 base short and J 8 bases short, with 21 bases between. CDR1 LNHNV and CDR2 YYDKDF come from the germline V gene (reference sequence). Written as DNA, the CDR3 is TGTGCCACCAGCAGAGGCGCCGGGACTCGTTATTTAAAGCAGTACTTC. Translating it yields CATSRGAGTRYLKQYF.

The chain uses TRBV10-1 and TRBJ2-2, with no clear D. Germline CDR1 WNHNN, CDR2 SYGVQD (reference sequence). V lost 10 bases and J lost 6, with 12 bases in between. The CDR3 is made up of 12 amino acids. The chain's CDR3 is CAISFYPGELFF. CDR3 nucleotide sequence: TGCGCCATCTCCTTTTACCCCGGGGAGCTGTTTTTT.

CDR3 DNA sequence: TGTGCCAGCAGCTTAGGAGTGTTCACGGGGACCCAGTACTTC. Its translation: CASSLGVFTGTQYF. This sequence joins TRBV13 and TRBJ2-5, with D unclear. The CDR3 sequence is 14 residues long. The germline V and J ends were trimmed by 0 bases and 7 bases, with 12 bases remaining between them. Germline V lookup: CDR1 PRHDT, CDR2 FYEKMQ (reference sequence).

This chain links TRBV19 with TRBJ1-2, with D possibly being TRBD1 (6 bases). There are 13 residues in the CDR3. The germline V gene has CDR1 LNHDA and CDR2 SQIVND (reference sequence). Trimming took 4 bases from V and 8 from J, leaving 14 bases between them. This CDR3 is CASSNDARGGYTF. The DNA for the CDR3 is TGTGCCAGTAGTAATGACGCCAGGGGCGGCTACACCTTC.

The CDR3 DNA reads as TGCGCCAGCAGCTCCAACATCGGGGGGGTCGCGGGAGACACTGAAGCTTTCTTT. It yields the protein CASSSNIGGVAGDTEAFF. This rearrangement joins TRBV5-1 to TRBJ1-1; D possibly corresponds to TRBD1 (5 bases). The CDR3 totals 18 residues. Germline values: CDR1 SGHRS, CDR2 YFSETQ. V lost 3 bases and J 3 bases, leaving 24 bases between the germline ends.

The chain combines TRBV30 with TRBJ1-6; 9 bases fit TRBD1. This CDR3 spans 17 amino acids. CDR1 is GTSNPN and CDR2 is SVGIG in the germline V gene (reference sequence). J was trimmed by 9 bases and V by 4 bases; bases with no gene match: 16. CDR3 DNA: TGTGCCTGGACCTCCGCCCGCACAGGGGGCAGTAGTTCACCCCTCCACTTT. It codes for CAWTSARTGGSSSPLHF. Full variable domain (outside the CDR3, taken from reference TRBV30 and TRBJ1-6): SQTIHQWPATLVQPVGSPLSLECTVEGTSNPNLYWYRQAAGRGLQLLFYSVGIGQISSEVPQNLSASRPQDRQFILSSKKLLLSDSGFYLCAWTSARTGGSSSPLHFGNGTRLTVT.

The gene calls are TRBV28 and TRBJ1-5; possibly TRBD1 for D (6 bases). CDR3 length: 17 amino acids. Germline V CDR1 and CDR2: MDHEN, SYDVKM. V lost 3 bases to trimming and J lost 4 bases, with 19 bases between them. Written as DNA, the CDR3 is TGTGCCAGCAGTTTTCTGAGACAGGCGATGGAAAATCAGCCCCAGCATTTT. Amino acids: CASSFLRQAMENQPQHF. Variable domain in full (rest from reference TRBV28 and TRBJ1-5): DVKVTQSSRYLVKRTGEKVFLECVQDMDHENMFWYRQDPGLGLRLIYFSYDVKMKEKGDIPEGYSVSREKKERFSLILESASTNQTSMYLCASSFLRQAMENQPQHFGDGTRLSIL.

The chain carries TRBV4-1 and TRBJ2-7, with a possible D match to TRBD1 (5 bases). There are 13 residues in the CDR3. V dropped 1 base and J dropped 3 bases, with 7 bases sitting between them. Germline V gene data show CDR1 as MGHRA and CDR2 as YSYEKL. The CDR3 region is CASSQGRDYEQYF. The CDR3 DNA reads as TGCGCCAGCAGCCAAGGCAGGGACTACGAGCAGTACTTC.

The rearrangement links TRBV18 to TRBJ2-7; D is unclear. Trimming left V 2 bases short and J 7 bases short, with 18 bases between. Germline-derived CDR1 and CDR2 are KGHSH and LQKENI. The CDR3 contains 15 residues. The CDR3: CASSPSMALFGEQYF. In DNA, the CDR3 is TGTGCCAGCTCACCAAGCATGGCACTCTTTGGGGAGCAGTACTTC.

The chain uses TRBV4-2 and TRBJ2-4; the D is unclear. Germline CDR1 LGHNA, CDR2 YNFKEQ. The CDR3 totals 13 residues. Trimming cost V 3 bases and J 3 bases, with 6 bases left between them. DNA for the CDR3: TGTGCCAGCAGCCAGGCCCGCAAAAACATTCAGTACTTC. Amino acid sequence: CASSQARKNIQYF.

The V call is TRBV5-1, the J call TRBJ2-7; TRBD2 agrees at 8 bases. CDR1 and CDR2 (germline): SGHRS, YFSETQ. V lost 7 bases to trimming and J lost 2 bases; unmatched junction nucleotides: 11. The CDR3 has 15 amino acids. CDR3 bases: TGCGCCAGCGCCGAGGAGCGGGGGATCGCCTACGAGCAGTACTTC. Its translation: CASAEERGIAYEQYF.

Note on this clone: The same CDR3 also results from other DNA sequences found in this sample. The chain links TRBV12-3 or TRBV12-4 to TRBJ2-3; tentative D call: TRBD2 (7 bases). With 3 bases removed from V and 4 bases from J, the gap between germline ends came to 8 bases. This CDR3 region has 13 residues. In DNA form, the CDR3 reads TGTGCCAGCAGTTTGGGGGGGCCAGATACGCAGTATTTT. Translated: CASSLGGPDTQYF.

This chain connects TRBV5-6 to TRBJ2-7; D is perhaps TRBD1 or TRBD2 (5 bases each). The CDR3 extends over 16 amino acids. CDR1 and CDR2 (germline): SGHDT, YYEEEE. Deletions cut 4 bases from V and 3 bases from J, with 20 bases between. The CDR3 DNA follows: TGTGCCAGCAGCCCTGGGGTCTGGGGGTATCTCTACGAGCAGTACTTC. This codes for CASSPGVWGYLYEQYF.

DNA of the CDR3: TGCAGCGTTGACGATACACCTTTTCCGTATGGCTACACCTTC. It encodes CSVDDTPFPYGYTF. The rearrangement joins TRBV29-1 to TRBJ1-2; no clear D gene. CDR1 and CDR2 (germline): SQVTM, ANQGSEA. The CDR3 contains 14 residues. V was cut by 3 bases and J by 5 bases, with 16 bases left in between.

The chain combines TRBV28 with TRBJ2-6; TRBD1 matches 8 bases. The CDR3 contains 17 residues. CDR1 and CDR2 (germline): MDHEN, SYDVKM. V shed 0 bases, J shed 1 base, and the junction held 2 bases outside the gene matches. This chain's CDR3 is CASSLWDRASGANVLTF. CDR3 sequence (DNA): TGTGCCAGCAGTTTATGGGACAGGGCTTCTGGGGCCAACGTCCTGACTTTC. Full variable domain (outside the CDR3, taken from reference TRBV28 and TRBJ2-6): DVKVTQSSRYLVKRTGEKVFLECVQDMDHENMFWYRQDPGLGLRLIYFSYDVKMKEKGDIPEGYSVSREKKERFSLILESASTNQTSMYLCASSLWDRASGANVLTFGAGSRLTVL.

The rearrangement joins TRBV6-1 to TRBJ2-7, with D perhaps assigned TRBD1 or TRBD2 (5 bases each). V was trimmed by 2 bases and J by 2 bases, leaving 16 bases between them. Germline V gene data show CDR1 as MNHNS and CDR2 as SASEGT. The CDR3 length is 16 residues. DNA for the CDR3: TGTGCCAGCAGTGAAAGGGGCGCAGGGACCGCCTACGAGCAGTACTTC. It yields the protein CASSERGAGTAYEQYF.

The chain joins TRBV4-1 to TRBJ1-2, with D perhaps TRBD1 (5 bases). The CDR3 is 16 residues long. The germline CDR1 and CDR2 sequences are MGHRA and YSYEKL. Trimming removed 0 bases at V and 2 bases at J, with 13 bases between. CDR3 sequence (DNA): TGCGCCAGCAGCCAAGATCTGTGGGGCAGAAACTATGGCTACACCTTC. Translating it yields CASSQDLWGRNYGYTF.

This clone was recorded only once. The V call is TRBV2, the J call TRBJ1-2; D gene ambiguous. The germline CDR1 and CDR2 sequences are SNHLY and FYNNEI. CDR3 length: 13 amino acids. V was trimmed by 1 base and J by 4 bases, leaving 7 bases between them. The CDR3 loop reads CASSEDGPYGYTF. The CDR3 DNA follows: TGTGCCAGCAGTGAAGACGGACCCTATGGCTACACCTTC.

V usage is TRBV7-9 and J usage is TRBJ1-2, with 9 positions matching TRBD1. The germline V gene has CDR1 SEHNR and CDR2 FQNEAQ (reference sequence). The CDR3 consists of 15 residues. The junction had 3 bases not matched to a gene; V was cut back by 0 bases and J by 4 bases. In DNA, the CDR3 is TGTGCCAGCAGCTTAGCGGGACAGGGTCCCTATGGCTACACCTTC. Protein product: CASSLAGQGPYGYTF.

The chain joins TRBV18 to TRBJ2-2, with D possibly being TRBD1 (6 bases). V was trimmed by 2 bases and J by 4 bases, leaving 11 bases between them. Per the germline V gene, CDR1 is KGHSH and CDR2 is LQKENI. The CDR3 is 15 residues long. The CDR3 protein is CASSPRGFPTGELFF. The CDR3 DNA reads TGTGCCAGCTCACCAAGGGGGTTTCCCACCGGGGAGCTGTTTTTT.

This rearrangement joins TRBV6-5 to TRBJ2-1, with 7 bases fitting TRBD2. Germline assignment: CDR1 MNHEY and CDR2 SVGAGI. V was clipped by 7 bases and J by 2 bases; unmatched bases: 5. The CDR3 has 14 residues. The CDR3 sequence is CASKAGEAYNEQFF. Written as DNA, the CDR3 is TGTGCCAGCAAGGCGGGGGAGGCCTACAATGAGCAGTTCTTC.

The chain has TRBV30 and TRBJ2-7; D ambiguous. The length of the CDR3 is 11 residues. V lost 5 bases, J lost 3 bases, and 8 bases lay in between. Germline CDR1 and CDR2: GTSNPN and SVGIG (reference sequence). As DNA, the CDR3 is TGTGCCTGGTCTTTAAACTACGAGCAGTACTTC. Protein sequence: CAWSLNYEQYF.

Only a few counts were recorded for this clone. CDR3 in DNA: TGTGCCAGCAGCCAAGAGACAGGGGCGAACACCGGGGAGCTGTTTTTT. Translation gives CASSQETGANTGELFF. The chain joins TRBV4-2 to TRBJ2-2; 8 bases map to TRBD1. This CDR3 spans 16 amino acids. Germline loops: CDR1 LGHNA, CDR2 YNFKEQ. Trimming at V came to 0 bases and at J to 0 bases, leaving 0 bases not matched to a gene.

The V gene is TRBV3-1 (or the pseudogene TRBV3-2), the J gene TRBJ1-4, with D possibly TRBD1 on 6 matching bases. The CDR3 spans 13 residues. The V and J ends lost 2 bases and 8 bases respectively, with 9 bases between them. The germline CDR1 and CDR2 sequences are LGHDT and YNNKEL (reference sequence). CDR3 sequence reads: CASSQRGGEKLFF. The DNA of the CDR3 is TGTGCCAGCAGCCAAAGGGGGGGGGAAAAACTGTTTTTT.

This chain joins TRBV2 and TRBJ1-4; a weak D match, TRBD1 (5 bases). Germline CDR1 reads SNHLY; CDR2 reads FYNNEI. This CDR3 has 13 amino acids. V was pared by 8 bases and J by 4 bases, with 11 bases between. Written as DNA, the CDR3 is TGTGCCAGCTCCCGGGACGTTAATGAAAAACTGTTTTTT. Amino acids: CASSRDVNEKLFF.